This is a list of T cell receptor beta chains from one sample in a study of CD8 T cells in Susac syndrome. TCRdb fed the immunoSEQ multiplex PCR reads into MiXCR, producing one record per CDR3 protein. Among hundreds of thousands of distinct CDR3 sequences listed, over 75% were seen once. Specimen: CD8+ T cells from PBMCs. The receptors stem from a human donor with multiple sclerosis. Each CDR3 is given without its conserved first and last residue.

v_call: TRBV29-1; cdr3_length: 10; cdr3_aa: SVEDLQAPQY
v_call: TRBV13; cdr3_length: 15; cdr3_aa: ASSLSQSGGADEKLF
v_call: TRBV7-9; cdr3_length: 12; cdr3_aa: ASSPWDYTGELF
v_call: TRBV27; cdr3_length: 14; cdr3_aa: ASSLGTGASQSEAF
v_call: TRBV4-3; cdr3_length: 16; cdr3_aa: ASSQVSAGGGPGNEQF
v_call: TRBV23-1; cdr3_length: 16; cdr3_aa: ASSQSYLWYRSNYGYT
v_call: TRBV20-1; cdr3_length: 12; cdr3_aa: SARDLAVYNEQF
v_call: TRBV25-1; cdr3_length: 12; cdr3_aa: ASSETGFNQPQH
v_call: TRBV29-1; cdr3_length: 12; cdr3_aa: SVVGGPSTDTQY
v_call: TRBV19; cdr3_length: 11; cdr3_aa: ASSWDGEETQY
v_call: TRBV5-1; cdr3_length: 13; cdr3_aa: ASSRLAGYYNEQF
v_call: TRBV12-3/TRBV12-4; cdr3_length: 16; cdr3_aa: ARNPGPGGTGGADTQY
v_call: TRBV28; cdr3_length: 12; cdr3_aa: ASSLAGGPIEQF
v_call: TRBV19; cdr3_length: 13; cdr3_aa: ASSISASGANEQF
v_call: TRBV19; cdr3_length: 10; cdr3_aa: ASSIYRNEQF
v_call: TRBV12-3/TRBV12-4; cdr3_length: 9; cdr3_aa: ASKDGGGAF
v_call: TRBV20-1; cdr3_length: 16; cdr3_aa: SASDPDPQTGIKETQY
v_call: TRBV5-1; cdr3_length: 14; cdr3_aa: ASSPWVGENTGELF
v_call: TRBV4-3; cdr3_length: 15; cdr3_aa: ASSQDPGGRGAGELF
v_call: TRBV27; cdr3_length: 11; cdr3_aa: ASGPQVVYEQY
v_call: TRBV2; cdr3_length: 14; cdr3_aa: ASSEGWGGEDETQY
v_call: TRBV29-1; cdr3_length: 16; cdr3_aa: SAAAERSQTLAKNIQY
v_call: TRBV28; cdr3_length: 14; cdr3_aa: ASTPEGDWWDYEQY
v_call: TRBV27; cdr3_length: 12; cdr3_aa: ASRTTADQETQY
v_call: TRBV5-8; cdr3_length: 13; cdr3_aa: ASSLGPGSNTEAF
v_call: TRBV7-9; cdr3_length: 12; cdr3_aa: ASSSLQVEGIQY
v_call: TRBV4-3; cdr3_length: 12; cdr3_aa: ASSQDKVYNGYT
v_call: TRBV28; cdr3_length: 14; cdr3_aa: ASSPPGQGIHNEQF
v_call: TRBV16; cdr3_length: 15; cdr3_aa: ASSQFSSAGGNTEAF
v_call: TRBV20-1; cdr3_length: 14; cdr3_aa: SATEEWREDTDTQY
v_call: TRBV4-3; cdr3_length: 14; cdr3_aa: ASSHIRDGGSYEQY
v_call: TRBV7-9; cdr3_length: 12; cdr3_aa: ASSRSPQADTQY
v_call: TRBV6-2/TRBV6-3; cdr3_length: 11; cdr3_aa: ASRGQGSDEQF
v_call: TRBV28; cdr3_length: 13; cdr3_aa: ASSLIREWGYEQY
v_call: TRBV28; cdr3_length: 13; cdr3_aa: ASSLSGLAGDEQF
v_call: TRBV4-1; cdr3_length: 15; cdr3_aa: ASSQAAGSGPYNEQF
v_call: TRBV7-8; cdr3_length: 13; cdr3_aa: ASSLLVAASETQY
v_call: TRBV28; cdr3_length: 12; cdr3_aa: ASSLSQSQETQY
v_call: TRBV4-3; cdr3_length: 13; cdr3_aa: ASSQDDGVGQPQH
v_call: TRBV4-2; cdr3_length: 12; cdr3_aa: ASSRETGPTEAF
v_call: TRBV28; cdr3_length: 11; cdr3_aa: ASSSDRVETQY
v_call: TRBV7-9; cdr3_length: 12; cdr3_aa: ASSLSSINYEQY
v_call: TRBV28; cdr3_length: 14; cdr3_aa: ASIKGGQMHSYEQY
v_call: TRBV28; cdr3_length: 14; cdr3_aa: ASSFQTGWGSGELF
v_call: TRBV12-3/TRBV12-4; cdr3_length: 11; cdr3_aa: ASSSYSSYEQY
v_call: TRBV13; cdr3_length: 16; cdr3_aa: ASSLGPLMWAGNYGYT
v_call: TRBV19; cdr3_length: 12; cdr3_aa: ASSMFQGVETQY
v_call: TRBV4-3; cdr3_length: 13; cdr3_aa: ASSQELRENYGYT
v_call: TRBV6-5; cdr3_length: 13; cdr3_aa: ASSLTSGSTDTQY
v_call: TRBV5-1; cdr3_length: 12; cdr3_aa: ASSSGLLRETQY
v_call: TRBV29-1; cdr3_length: 14; cdr3_aa: SVEITGAASTDTQY
v_call: TRBV7-3; cdr3_length: 11; cdr3_aa: ASRASGGKEQF
v_call: TRBV9; cdr3_length: 10; cdr3_aa: ASSATGTEQF
v_call: TRBV11-2; cdr3_length: 10; cdr3_aa: ASSFPGETQY